A single sample gave rise to the 3 T cell receptor beta chains below, sequenced in a study of identical twins (dated by TCRdb to 2016 to 2018). The library was built by means of 5' RACE. The listed sequencing device is Illumina HiSeq 2000. TCRdb reprocessing: public reads trimmed at Q25 with fastp, clones called with MiXCR, in-frame beta chains kept. Here each entry gathers all rows of one CDR3 protein and keeps the most common genes and DNA. The table for this sample lists about 190,000 distinct CDR3 sequences; around 15% of them were counted only once. Jointly, the top ten make up 35% to 45% of the sample. A further study also used this sample, focusing on T cells expressing NK-cell markers.

Sequencing used CD8+ T cells sorted from blood. These receptors were collected from a woman between 18 and 29 years old in good health.

This clonotype appeared a few times. The V call is TRBV10-1, the J call TRBJ1-6; D is ambiguous. Germline V gives CDR1 WNHNN, CDR2 SYGVQD (reference sequence). V was cut by 3 bases and J by 7 bases, with 10 bases left in between. The CDR3 sequence is 14 residues long. As DNA, the CDR3 is TGCGCCAGCAGTGAATCCCAAGGGAATTCACCCCTCCACTTT. Protein: CASSESQGNSPLHF.

This chain links TRBV11-2 with TRBJ2-7; D gene ambiguous. This CDR3 has 15 residues. Trimming took off 1 base at V and 2 bases at J, with 12 bases between the two ends. Germline values: CDR1 SGHAT, CDR2 FQNNGV. The CDR3: CASSLAAGPTYEQYF. The CDR3, as DNA: TGTGCCAGCAGCTTAGCGGCAGGACCAACCTACGAGCAGTACTTC.

This clonotype has a count of ten or more. J is TRBJ1-2 and V is TRBV7-9; D gene uncertain. This CDR3 region has 12 residues. Trimming removed 3 bases at V and 8 bases at J, with 10 bases between. Germline values: CDR1 SEHNR, CDR2 FQNEAQ (reference sequence). The CDR3 sequence: CASSFGPEGYTF. The CDR3 DNA reads as TGTGCCAGCAGCTTTGGACCGGAGGGCTACACCTTC.